The subject of this entry is one TCR beta chain. J lost 5 bases, V lost 4 bases, and 5 bases had no gene match. This CDR3 is 14 amino acids long. In germline, CDR1 is SEHNR, CDR2 FQNEAQ (reference sequence). The data originate from a study of blood T cell repertoires in COVID-19. Study overall: Collection of acute and convalescent COVID-19 samples took place in the United States, Italy and Spain. Sample material is recorded as cDNA or gDNA derived from T cells, B-cell-depleted T cells, or PBMCs.

Methods used by the authors: Amplified reference gene primers provided the basis for estimating nucleated cell counts. Here immunoSEQ multiplex PCR was the method, and the copy in TCRdb shows in-frame clones only, minus some. V, J and clone size are those of that table, while D and trimming were read from the DNA. The repertoire holds about 140,000 clones, with 75% to 90% as singletons. The specimen sequenced was peripheral blood. The receptor was derived from a man aged 55 to 70 with active or convalescent COVID-19. V gene TRBV7-9 combines with J gene TRBJ1-1, with 9 bases aligning to TRBD1. CDR3 residues: CASSSGTGRTEAFF. The CDR3 DNA reads TGTGCCAGCAGCTCCGGGACAGGGAGAACTGAAGCTTTCTTT. Full variable domain (rest looked up from reference TRBV7-9 and TRBJ1-1): DTGVSQNPRHKITKRGQNVTFRCDPISEHNRLYWYRQTLGQGPEFLTYFQNEAQLEKSRLLSDRFSAERPKGSFSTLEIQRTEQGDSAMYLCASSSGTGRTEAFFGQGTRLTVV.